This T cell receptor (beta chain) was recovered during a study of circulating CD8 cells and anti-PD-1 response in melanoma. The wider study: Nivolumab was given intravenously at 3 mg/kg every 2 weeks. Seven of 13 melanoma patients received first-line anti-PD-1 therapy. Overall study results and limits: TIGIT repertoires were least diverse, DNEG repertoires most diverse.

V shed 2 bases, J shed 5 bases, and the junction held 8 bases outside the gene matches. Germline assignment: CDR1 SGHTA and CDR2 FQGNSA. The length of the CDR3 is 15 residues. Each library started from roughly 16 ng of total RNA using the QIAseq Immune Repertoire TCR panel. A single record per CDR3 protein comes from TCRdb applying MiXCR to the reads. The sample carries 450 to 500 distinct CDR3 sequences, roughly 15% recorded once. Sorting of live CD3+CD8+TCRalphabeta+ cells by PD-1 and/or TIGIT gave four subsets. This clonotype is categorized as medium-sized (0.01 to 0.1%). Antigen unknown. This receptor was taken from a human donor with melanoma. The sample here was CD8+ T cells from PBMCs, taken at baseline or after one month of anti-PD-1 therapy (not recorded which). This chain joins TRBV7-2 and TRBJ2-7, with 8 positions matching TRBD2. The CDR3 nucleotides are TGTGCCAGCAGCTTATTTGCGGGGGGCGAGAACGAGCAGTACTTC. It codes for CASSLFAGGENEQYF.